The sequence of this T cell receptor beta chain was determined in a study of control samples from healthy donors and cancer patients. Sequencing was performed with immunoSEQ multiplex PCR; in TCRdb, only in-frame clones are kept and a portion is missing. Of under 150,000 clones in the sample, around 89% were seen once. Sequencing used blood. The receptor was derived from a woman aged 65 to 85 in good health.

CDR3 loop: CASSVDGRNTEAFF. CDR3 DNA sequence: TGTGCCAGCAGCGTAGATGGCAGGAACACTGAAGCTTTCTTT. The chain joins TRBV9 to TRBJ1-1; D gene ambiguous. Germline CDR1 reads SGDLS; CDR2 reads YYNGEE. This CDR3 has 14 residues. V dropped 0 bases and J dropped 1 base, with 7 bases sitting between them.